The 8 T cell receptor beta chains below come from one sample, sequenced in a study of T cells in Graves' hyperthyroidism and ophthalmopathy. What was amplified from RNA transcripts were TCR beta CDR3 regions. A set of HTBI primers served as the primers for a first-round RT-PCR of the TCR CDR3. TCRdb re-called the multiplex PCR reads through MiXCR, storing one row per CDR3 protein. This sample has a few hundred thousand distinct CDR3 sequences, with 15% to 19% found just once. Sequencing input: blood. The receptors were gathered from a woman in her twenties or thirties with Graves' hyperthyroidism.

In this sample, this clonotype turned up many times. The chain couples TRBV28 to TRBJ2-1; 8 bases match TRBD2. J gave up 8 bases and V 3 bases, and 15 bases lay outside the gene matches. Germline V CDR1 and CDR2: MDHEN, SYDVKM. The CDR3 loop spans 17 amino acids. The CDR3 region has the DNA TGTGCCAGCAGTTTCAACCCCAGCAGTAGCGGGAACCATGAGCAGTTCTTC. This gives the protein CASSFNPSSSGNHEQFF.

The CDR3 nucleotides read TGCAGTGCTAGAGTCCCCCGGTGGGAGGTAGACGAGCAGTACTTC. The encoded protein is CSARVPRWEVDEQYF. The rearrangement joins TRBV20-1 to TRBJ2-7, with D maybe TRBD2 (6 bases). The V and J ends lost 1 base and 5 bases respectively, with 18 bases between them. Germline V gives CDR1 DFQATT, CDR2 SNEGSKA (reference sequence). The CDR3 is 15 residues long.

At least ten counts were recorded for this clonotype. The gene calls are TRBV6-2 or TRBV6-3 and TRBJ1-1; possibly TRBD1 for D (5 bases). Looked up from germline, CDR1 is MNHEY and CDR2 is SVGEGT. The CDR3 loop spans 14 amino acids. V was pared by 6 bases and J by 0 bases, with 11 bases between. The DNA for the CDR3 is TGTGCCAGCAGGCTGAGGGGAATGAACACTGAAGCTTTCTTT. As protein: CASRLRGMNTEAFF.

In this sample, this clonotype turned up many times. The rearrangement joins TRBV30 to TRBJ2-1; D unresolved. The CDR3 runs to 11 residues. V was pared by 4 bases and J by 7 bases, with 8 bases between. From germline, CDR1 is GTSNPN and CDR2 SVGIG (reference sequence). The CDR3 coding sequence is TGTGCCTGGACTTTGGGGAATGAGCAGTTCTTC. Translated: CAWTLGNEQFF.

The V call is TRBV6-1, the J call TRBJ1-1; D possibly corresponds to TRBD1 (6 bases). The CDR3 has 13 residues. The germline gives CDR1 MNHNS, CDR2 SASEGT. V gave up 7 bases and J gave up 1 base, with 10 bases separating them. The CDR3 DNA sequence: TGTGCCAGCAACCTGGGACAGAACACTGAAGCTTTCTTT. Amino acid sequence: CASNLGQNTEAFF.

The table lists this clonotype with many counts. The chain joins TRBV7-2 to TRBJ2-3; 7 nucleotides match TRBD2. Germline V gene lookup returns CDR1 SGHTA and CDR2 FQGNSA. With V trimmed by 6 bases and J by 2 bases, 17 bases remained unmatched. The CDR3 is 18 residues long. The CDR3 sequence: CASSYDSAAGLLTDTQYF. CDR3 DNA sequence: TGTGCCAGCAGTTATGACTCCGCAGCGGGGCTCCTCACAGATACGCAGTATTTT.

This clonotype was seen a handful of times. This chain links TRBV12-3 or TRBV12-4 with TRBJ2-1; TRBD2 aligns across 13 bases. The CDR3 has 16 amino acids. With 5 bases clipped from V and 6 bases from J, the junction kept 7 bases outside the gene matches. CDR3: CASSHTSGRASNEQFF. CDR3 sequence (DNA): TGTGCCAGCAGTCATACTAGCGGGAGGGCCTCCAATGAGCAGTTCTTC.

A word on this clonotype: An end of the junction differs from the germline gene, which may be a read error. CDR3 amino acids: CASSLIGWGAKETQYF. The DNA for the CDR3 is TGCGCCAGCAGCTTGATCGGATGGGGGGCTAAAGAGACCCAGTACTTC. The rearrangement links TRBV7-9 to TRBJ2-5; D may correspond to TRBD1 or TRBD2 (6 bases each). This CDR3 spans 16 amino acids. Per the germline V gene, CDR1 is SEHNR and CDR2 is FQNEAQ (reference sequence).